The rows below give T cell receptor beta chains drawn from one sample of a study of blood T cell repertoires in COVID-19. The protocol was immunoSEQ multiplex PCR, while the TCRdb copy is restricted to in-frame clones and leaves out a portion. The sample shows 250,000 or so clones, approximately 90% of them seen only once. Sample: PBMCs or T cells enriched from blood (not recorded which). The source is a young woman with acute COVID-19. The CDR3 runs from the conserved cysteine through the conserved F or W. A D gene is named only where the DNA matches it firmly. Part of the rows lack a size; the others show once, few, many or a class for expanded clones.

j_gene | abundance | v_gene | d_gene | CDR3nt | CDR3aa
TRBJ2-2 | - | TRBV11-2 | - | TGTGCCAGCAGCTTAGTCCCAACGGGAGTGACCGGGGAGCTGTTTTTT | CASSLVPTGVTGELFF
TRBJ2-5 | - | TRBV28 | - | TGTGCCAGCAGTTTAACCCGGGACTTGTACCAAGAGACCCAGTACTTC | CASSLTRDLYQETQYF
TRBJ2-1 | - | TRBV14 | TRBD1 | TGTGCCAGCAGCCGGACAGGGAACAATGAGCAGTTCTTC | CASSRTGNNEQFF
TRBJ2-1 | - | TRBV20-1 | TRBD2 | TGCAGTGCTAGTCCCGGGACTAGGACTGACAATGAGCAGTTCTTC | CSASPGTRTDNEQFF
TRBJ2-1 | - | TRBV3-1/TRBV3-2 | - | TGTGCCAGCAGCCGACAGGCACCATCCTACAATGAGCAGTTCTTC | CASSRQAPSYNEQFF
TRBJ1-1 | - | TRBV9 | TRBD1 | TGTGCCAGCAGCGTAGAGGGACGAGGGGGCCCTGAAGCTTTCTTT | CASSVEGRGGPEAFF
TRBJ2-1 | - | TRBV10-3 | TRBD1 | TGTGCCATCAATACACCGGGACAGGGCAACTATGAGCAGTTCTTC | CAINTPGQGNYEQFF
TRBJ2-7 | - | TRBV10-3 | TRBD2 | TGTGCCATCAGGGAAGGTAGCGGGGACTCCTACGAGCAGTACTTC | CAIREGSGDSYEQYF
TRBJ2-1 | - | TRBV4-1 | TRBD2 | TGCGCCAGCAGCCAAGATGCGGCTAGCGGGAGCTCCTACAATGAGCAGTTCTTC | CASSQDAASGSSYNEQFF
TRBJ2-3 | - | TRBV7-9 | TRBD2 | TGTGCCAGCAGCTTGGATCTAGCGGGAGAGACAGATACGCAGTATTTT | CASSLDLAGETDTQYF
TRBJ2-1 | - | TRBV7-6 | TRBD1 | TGTGCCAGCAGCTTAGCAGGGGGCGGGGAGCAGTTCTTC | CASSLAGGGEQFF
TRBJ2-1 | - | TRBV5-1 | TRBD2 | TGCGCCAGCAGCCTCCAACTAGCGGGGGTAAACAATGAGCAGTTCTTC | CASSLQLAGVNNEQFF
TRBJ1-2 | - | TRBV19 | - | TGTGCCAGTAGTATTGGACAGTCCTATGGCTACACCTTC | CASSIGQSYGYTF
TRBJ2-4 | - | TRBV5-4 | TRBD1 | TGTGCCAGCAGCAAGGACAGGGAAAGCATTCAGTACTTC | CASSKDRESIQYF
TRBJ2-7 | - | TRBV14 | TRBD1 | TGTGCCAGCAGCCGCTTGACCCCGGGACAGGGTAGCGAGCAGTACTTC | CASSRLTPGQGSEQYF
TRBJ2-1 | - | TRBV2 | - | TGTGCCAGCACCGGAGGGCGGATCACTACCAATGAGCAGTTCTTC | CASTGGRITTNEQFF
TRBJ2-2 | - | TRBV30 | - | TGTGCCTGGAGTGTACTCCGGACCGGGGAGCTGTTTTTT | CAWSVLRTGELFF
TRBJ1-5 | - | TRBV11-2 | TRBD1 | TGTGCCAGCAGCTTTGGTACCGGGACAGGGTCACATCAGCCCCAGCATTTT | CASSFGTGTGSHQPQHF
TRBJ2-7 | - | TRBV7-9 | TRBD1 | TGTGCCAGCACCGAGGGGACAGGGGGAAATCCCCACGAGCAGTACTTC | CASTEGTGGNPHEQYF
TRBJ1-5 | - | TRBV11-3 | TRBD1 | TGTGCCAGCAGTTACGTTTGCTGGACAGGGCTAATCAATCAGCCCCAGCATTTT | CASSYVCWTGLINQPQHF
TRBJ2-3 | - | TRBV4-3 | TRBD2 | TGCGCCAGCAGCCAAGCGACTAGCGGGGTATTCACAGATACGCAGTATTTT | CASSQATSGVFTDTQYF
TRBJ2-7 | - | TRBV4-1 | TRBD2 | TGCGCCAGCAGCCAATTGCCGGGACTAGCCGGCAACGAGCAGTACTTC | CASSQLPGLAGNEQYF
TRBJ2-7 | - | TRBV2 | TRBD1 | TGTGCCAGCAGACGGACAGGGGCTCCTGAGCAGTACTTC | CASRRTGAPEQYF
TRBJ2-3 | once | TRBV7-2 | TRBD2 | TGTGCCAGCAGCTTAGACAGCGCTAGCGGGAGTACAGATACGCAGTATTTT | CASSLDSASGSTDTQYF
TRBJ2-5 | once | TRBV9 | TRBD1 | TGTGCCAGCAGCGTAGCCGGGGACAGCCCCCTCGAGACCCAGTACTTC | CASSVAGDSPLETQYF
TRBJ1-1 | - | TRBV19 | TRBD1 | TGTGCCAGTAGTAAGGGACAGGGGGCATTGAGAACTGAAGCTTTCTTT | CASSKGQGALRTEAFF
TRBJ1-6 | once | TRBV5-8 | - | TGTGCCAGCAGCTTGGGGCGGGGGAAAAATTCACCCCTCCACTTT | CASSLGRGKNSPLHF
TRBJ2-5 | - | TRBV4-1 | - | TGCGCCAGCAGCCAGGGGGGTGAGGAGACCCAGTACTTC | CASSQGGEETQYF
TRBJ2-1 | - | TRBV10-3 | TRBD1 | TGTGCCATCACCCGGGGACAGGGAGTCAATGAGCAGTTCTTC | CAITRGQGVNEQFF
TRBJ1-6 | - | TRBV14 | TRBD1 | TGTGCCAGCAGCCAGGACAGGGGGGGCAATAATTCACCCCTCCACTTT | CASSQDRGGNNSPLHF
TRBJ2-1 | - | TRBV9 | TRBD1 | TGTGCCAGCAGCGTCTCTGGGACAGGGGGACATGAGCAGTTCTTC | CASSVSGTGGHEQFF
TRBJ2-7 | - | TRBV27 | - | TGTGCCAGCAGTTTAACTCACGGTTCTAACAGTACCTACGAGCAGTACTTC | CASSLTHGSNSTYEQYF
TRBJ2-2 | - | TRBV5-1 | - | TGCGCCAGCAGCTTGGTAGAGCAGAACACCGGGGAGCTGTTTTTT | CASSLVEQNTGELFF
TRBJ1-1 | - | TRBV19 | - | TGTGCCAGTAGTATTATGGCGAACACTGAAGCTTTCTTT | CASSIMANTEAFF
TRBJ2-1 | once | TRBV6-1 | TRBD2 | TGTGCCAGCAGTGAGGGGGGGGGCTCCTACAATGAGCAGTTCTTC | CASSEGGGSYNEQFF
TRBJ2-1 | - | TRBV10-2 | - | TGCGCCAGCTCCAAACAGCGGGACAATGAGCAGTTCTTC | CASSKQRDNEQFF
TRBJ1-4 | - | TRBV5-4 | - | TGTGCCAGCAGCTTCAGGGGTACTAATGAAAAACTGTTTTTT | CASSFRGTNEKLFF
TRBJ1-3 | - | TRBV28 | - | TGTGCCAGCAGTCCAGGGACTCGTTCGAACACCATATATTTT | CASSPGTRSNTIYF
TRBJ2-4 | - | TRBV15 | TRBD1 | TGTGCCACCAGCAGACCTGACAGGGAGGCCAAAAACATTCAGTACTTC | CATSRPDREAKNIQYF
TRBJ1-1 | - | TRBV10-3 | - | TGTGCCATCATTGCAGGGGCCGGCACTGAAGCTTTCTTT | CAIIAGAGTEAFF
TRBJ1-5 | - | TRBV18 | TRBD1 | TGTGCCAGCTCAGAACAGGGGATGGGGACAAATCAGCCCCAGCATTTT | CASSEQGMGTNQPQHF
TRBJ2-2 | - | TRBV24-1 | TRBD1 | TGTGCCACCAGTGCCGGGACAGGCCTGCACGGGGAGCTGTTTTTT | CATSAGTGLHGELFF
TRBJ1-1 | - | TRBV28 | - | TGTGCCAGCAGTTTGATAGGGGGGGACACTGAAGCTTTCTTT | CASSLIGGDTEAFF
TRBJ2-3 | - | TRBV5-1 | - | TGCGCCAGCAGCCGCACCCTAGCCGGGAGTACAGGCACAGATACGCAGTATTTT | CASSRTLAGSTGTDTQYF
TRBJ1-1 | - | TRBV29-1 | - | TGCAGCGTTCAGGGGCGCTGGGTCACTGAAGCTTTCTTT | CSVQGRWVTEAFF
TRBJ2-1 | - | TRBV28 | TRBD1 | TGTGCCAGCAAGGGACAGGGTTACAATGAGCAGTTCTTC | CASKGQGYNEQFF
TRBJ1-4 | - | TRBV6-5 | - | TGTGCCAGCAGTTACTCCGGGGGGGCTGGTAATGAAAAACTGTTTTTT | CASSYSGGAGNEKLFF
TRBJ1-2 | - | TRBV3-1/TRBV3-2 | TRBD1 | TGTGCCAGCAGCCAAGATTTGGGGACAGGGGCCTATGGCTACACCTTC | CASSQDLGTGAYGYTF
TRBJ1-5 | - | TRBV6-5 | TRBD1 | TGTGCCAGCAGTCCGGACAGGGATAGCAATCAGCCCCAGCATTTT | CASSPDRDSNQPQHF
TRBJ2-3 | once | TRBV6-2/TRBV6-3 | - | TGTGCCAGCAGTTACTGGCGGGAAGACACAGATACGCAGTATTTT | CASSYWREDTDTQYF
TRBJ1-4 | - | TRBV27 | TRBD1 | TGTGCCAGCAGTCGGACAGGGTATAATGAAAAACTGTTTTTT | CASSRTGYNEKLFF
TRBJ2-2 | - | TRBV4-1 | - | TGCGCCAGCAGCCCGGGTCCGAGGGAGCTGTTTTTT | CASSPGPRELFF
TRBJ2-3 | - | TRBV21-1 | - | TGTGCCAGCAGCAAAGCTCGGACAGGGGGCAGGGGAAATAGCCCAGCTAGCACAGATACGCAGTATTTT | CASSKARTGGRGNSPASTDTQYF